The clone carrying this T cell receptor beta chain came up a few times. Its target is unknown. Germline V gene lookup returns CDR1 WSHSY and CDR2 SAAADI. V lost 0 bases, J lost 1 base, and 5 bases stayed unmatched. The CDR3 has 16 amino acids. This specimen belongs to a study of CD8 T cells in ankylosing spondylitis. Regarding the study as a whole: Earlier authors reported some of these motif variants in reactive arthritis synovial fluid and blood. Researchers reportedly found disease-linked clones significantly enriched in matched ankylosing spondylitis synovial fluid. Characteristic, it appeared, of ankylosing spondylitis blood was a TCR beta motif of about eight highly homologous variants.

TCRdb processed the 5' RACE reads anew with MiXCR; each CDR3 protein has one entry. The table includes around 340,000 distinct CDR3 sequences, 20% detected once. The chain combines TRBV10-2 with TRBJ2-7; TRBD2 matches at 8 bases. The clonotype comes from a male donor with ankylosing spondylitis or in good health (not recorded which). The source material was blood, either unsorted or a sorted T cell fraction (not recorded which). The CDR3 coding sequence is TGCGCCAGCAGTGAGTCGACGGCTAGCGGGTCCTACGAGCAGTACTTC. Translation: CASSESTASGSYEQYF.